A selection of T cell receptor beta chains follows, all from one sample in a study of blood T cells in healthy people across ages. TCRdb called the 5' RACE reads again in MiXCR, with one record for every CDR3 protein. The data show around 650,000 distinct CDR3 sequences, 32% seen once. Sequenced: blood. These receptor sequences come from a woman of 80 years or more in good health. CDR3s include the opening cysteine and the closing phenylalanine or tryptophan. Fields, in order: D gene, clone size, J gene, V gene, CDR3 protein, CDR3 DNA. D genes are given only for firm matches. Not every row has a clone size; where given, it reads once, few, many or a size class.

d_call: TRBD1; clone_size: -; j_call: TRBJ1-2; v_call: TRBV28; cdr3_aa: CASSWTGGYGYTF; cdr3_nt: TGTGCCAGCAGTTGGACAGGGGGCTATGGCTACACCTTC
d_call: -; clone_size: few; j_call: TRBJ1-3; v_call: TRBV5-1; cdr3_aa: CASSTTRGLGNTIYF; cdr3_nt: TGCGCCAGCAGCACCACTCGGGGCCTTGGAAACACCATATATTTT
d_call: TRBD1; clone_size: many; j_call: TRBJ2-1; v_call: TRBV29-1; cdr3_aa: CSVESGAERGPKGNEQFF; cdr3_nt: TGCAGCGTTGAATCGGGCGCAGAGAGGGGGCCGAAGGGAAATGAGCAGTTCTTC
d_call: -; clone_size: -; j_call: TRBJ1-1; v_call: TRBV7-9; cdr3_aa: CASSHVTGRHEAFF; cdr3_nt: TGTGCCAGCAGCCACGTAACAGGGAGACATGAAGCTTTCTTT
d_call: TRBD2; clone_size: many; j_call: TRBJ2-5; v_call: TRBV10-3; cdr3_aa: CATSGLAGGPETQYF; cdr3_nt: TGTGCCACCTCAGGACTAGCGGGGGGGCCAGAGACCCAGTACTTC
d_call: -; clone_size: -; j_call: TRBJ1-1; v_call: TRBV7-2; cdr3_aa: CASSPVVTRKGTEAFF; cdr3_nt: TGTGCCAGCAGCCCCGTCGTTACAAGGAAGGGGACTGAAGCTTTCTTT
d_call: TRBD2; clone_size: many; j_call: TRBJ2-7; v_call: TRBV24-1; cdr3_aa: CATSDSGLAQPQYF; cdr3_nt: TGTGCCACCAGTGACTCTGGACTAGCGCAGCCCCAGTACTTC
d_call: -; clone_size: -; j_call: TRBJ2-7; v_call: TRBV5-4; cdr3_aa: CASSLDPGGAGYNEQYF; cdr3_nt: TGTGCCAGCAGCTTGGACCCCGGGGGTGCAGGCTACAATGAGCAGTACTTC
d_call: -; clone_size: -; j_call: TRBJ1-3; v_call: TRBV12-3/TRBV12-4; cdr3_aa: CASTGWLGNTIYF; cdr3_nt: TGTGCCAGCACGGGGTGGCTTGGAAACACCATATATTTT
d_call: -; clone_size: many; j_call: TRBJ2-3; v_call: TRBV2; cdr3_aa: CASSDEYRAADTQYF; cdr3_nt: TGTGCCAGCAGTGATGAGTACAGGGCGGCAGATACGCAGTATTTT
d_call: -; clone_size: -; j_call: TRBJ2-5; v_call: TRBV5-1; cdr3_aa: CASSPRGGGARTQYF; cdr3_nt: TGCGCCAGCAGCCCCCGTGGAGGGGGGGCTAGGACCCAGTACTTC
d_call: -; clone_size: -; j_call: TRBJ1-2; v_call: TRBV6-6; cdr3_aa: CASSSLGEGYYDYTF; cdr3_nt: TGTGCCAGCAGTTCCCTCGGGGAGGGGTACTATGACTACACCTTC
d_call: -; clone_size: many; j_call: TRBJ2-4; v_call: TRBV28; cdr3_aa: CASTTTDLAKNIQYF; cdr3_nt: TGTGCCAGCACCACGACAGATCTAGCCAAAAACATTCAGTACTTC
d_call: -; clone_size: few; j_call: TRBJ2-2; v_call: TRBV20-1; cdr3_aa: CSASGDEGTGELFF; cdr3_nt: TGCAGTGCCTCCGGGGATGAGGGGACCGGGGAGCTGTTTTTT
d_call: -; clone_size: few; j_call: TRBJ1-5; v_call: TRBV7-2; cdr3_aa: CASSLSDSLSNQPQHF; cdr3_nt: TGTGCCAGCAGCTTATCGGACAGTCTTAGCAATCAGCCCCAGCATTTT
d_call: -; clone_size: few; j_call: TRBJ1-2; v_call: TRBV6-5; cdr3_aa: CASSPWTEPMGYTF; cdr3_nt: TGTGCCAGCAGTCCTTGGACGGAGCCTATGGGCTACACCTTC
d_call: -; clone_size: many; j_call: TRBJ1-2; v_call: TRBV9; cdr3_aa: CASSQENNYGYTF; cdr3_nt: TGTGCCAGCAGTCAGGAGAACAACTATGGCTACACCTTC
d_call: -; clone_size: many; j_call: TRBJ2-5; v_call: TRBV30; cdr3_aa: CAWSVGRLAYF; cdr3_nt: TGTGCCTGGAGTGTAGGTAGATTAGCGTACTTC
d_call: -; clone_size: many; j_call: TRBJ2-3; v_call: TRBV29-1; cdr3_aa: CSVDSTDTQYF; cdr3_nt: TGCAGCGTTGACAGCACAGATACGCAGTATTTT
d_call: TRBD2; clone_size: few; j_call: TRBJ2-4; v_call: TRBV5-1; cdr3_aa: CASTLLAGGPGAKNIQYF; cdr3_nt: TGCGCCAGCACCCTACTAGCGGGGGGCCCCGGAGCCAAAAACATTCAGTACTTC
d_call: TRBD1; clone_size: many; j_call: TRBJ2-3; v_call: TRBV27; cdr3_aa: CASSMAGTGLGTDTQYF; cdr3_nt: TGTGCCAGCAGTATGGCCGGGACAGGGCTAGGAACAGATACGCAGTATTTT
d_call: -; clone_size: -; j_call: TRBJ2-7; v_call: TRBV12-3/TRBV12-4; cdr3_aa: CASSIQSEQYF; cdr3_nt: TGTGCCAGCAGCATACAAAGCGAGCAGTACTTC
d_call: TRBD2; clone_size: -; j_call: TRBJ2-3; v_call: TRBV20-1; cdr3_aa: CSARVGLYSGRGTDTQYF; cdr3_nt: TGCAGTGCTAGAGTGGGCCTCTATAGCGGGAGAGGCACAGATACGCAGTATTTT
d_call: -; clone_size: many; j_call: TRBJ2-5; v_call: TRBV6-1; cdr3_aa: CASSEVTSGTQYF; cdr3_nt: TGTGCCAGCAGTGAAGTTACTTCAGGGACCCAGTACTTC
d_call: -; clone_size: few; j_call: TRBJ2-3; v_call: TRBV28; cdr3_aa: CASSLYGVDTQYF; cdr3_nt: TGTGCCAGCAGTTTATACGGGGTGGATACGCAGTATTTT
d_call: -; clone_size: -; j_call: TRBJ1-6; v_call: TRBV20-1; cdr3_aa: CSAKETRGRTLSYNSPLHF; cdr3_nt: TGCAGTGCTAAAGAGACCCGAGGGCGGACCCTCTCCTATAATTCACCCCTCCACTTT
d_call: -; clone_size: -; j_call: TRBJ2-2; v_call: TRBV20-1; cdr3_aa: CSALTGTTGELFF; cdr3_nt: TGCAGTGCTTTAACAGGGACAACCGGGGAGCTGTTTTTT
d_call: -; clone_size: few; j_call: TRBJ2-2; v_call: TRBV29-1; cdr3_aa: CSAGFDAGELFF; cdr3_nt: TGCAGCGCTGGCTTTGACGCCGGGGAGCTGTTTTTT
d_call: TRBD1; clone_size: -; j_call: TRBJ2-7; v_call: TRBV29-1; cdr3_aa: CSVVSGDPGQGFSYEQYF; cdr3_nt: TGCAGCGTTGTTTCCGGGGATCCGGGACAGGGGTTTTCCTACGAGCAGTACTTC
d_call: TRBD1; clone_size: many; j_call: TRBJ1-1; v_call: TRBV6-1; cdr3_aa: CASSVGQGNTEAFF; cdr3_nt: TGTGCCAGCAGCGTGGGACAGGGGAACACTGAAGCTTTCTTT
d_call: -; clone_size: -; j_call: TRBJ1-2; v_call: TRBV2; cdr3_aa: CASSEAFSASDYGYTF; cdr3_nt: TGTGCCAGCAGTGAAGCGTTTTCGGCTTCTGACTATGGCTACACCTTC
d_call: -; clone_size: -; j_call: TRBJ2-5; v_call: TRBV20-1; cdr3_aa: CSALEIETQYF; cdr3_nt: TGCAGTGCGCTAGAGATAGAGACCCAGTACTTC
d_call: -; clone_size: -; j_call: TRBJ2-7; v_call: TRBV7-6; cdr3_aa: CASSPTAHKRGVYEQYF; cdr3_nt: TGTGCCAGCAGCCCGACTGCTCACAAAAGGGGTGTCTACGAGCAGTACTTC
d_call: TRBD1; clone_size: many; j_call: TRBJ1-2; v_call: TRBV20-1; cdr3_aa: CSAKDRGQGYTF; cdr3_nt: TGCAGTGCTAAAGACAGGGGGCAAGGCTACACCTTC
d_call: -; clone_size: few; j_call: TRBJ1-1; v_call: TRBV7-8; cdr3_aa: CASSPTPQGTAFF; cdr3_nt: TGTGCCAGCAGCCCGACCCCCCAGGGTACCGCTTTCTTT
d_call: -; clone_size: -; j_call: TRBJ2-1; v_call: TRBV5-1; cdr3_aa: CASSLPDFEQFF; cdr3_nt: TGCGCCAGCAGCTTGCCAGATTTTGAGCAGTTCTTC
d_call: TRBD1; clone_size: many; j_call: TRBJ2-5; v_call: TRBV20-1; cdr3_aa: CSARDRGVSETQYF; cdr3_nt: TGCAGTGCAAGGGACAGGGGGGTCTCAGAGACCCAGTACTTC
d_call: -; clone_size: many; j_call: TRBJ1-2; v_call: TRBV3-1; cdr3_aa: CASSQGRSPYGYTF; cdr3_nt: TGTGCCAGCAGCCAGGGCAGGTCACCCTATGGCTACACCTTC
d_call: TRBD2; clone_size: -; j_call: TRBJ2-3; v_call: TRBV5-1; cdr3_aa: CASSPGGPGDTQYF; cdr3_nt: TGCGCCAGCAGTCCGGGGGGTCCTGGGGATACGCAGTATTTT
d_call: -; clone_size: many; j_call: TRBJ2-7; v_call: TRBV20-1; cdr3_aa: CSARDHWQDTYEQYF; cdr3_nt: TGCAGTGCTAGAGATCACTGGCAGGACACCTACGAGCAGTACTTC
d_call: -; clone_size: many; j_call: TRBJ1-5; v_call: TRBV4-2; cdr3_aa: CASSQVGQYSNQPQHF; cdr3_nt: TGTGCCAGCAGCCAAGTAGGACAGTATAGCAATCAGCCCCAGCATTTT
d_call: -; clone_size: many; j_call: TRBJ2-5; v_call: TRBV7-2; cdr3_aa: CASSLDIAVQETQYF; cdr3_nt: TGTGCCAGCAGCTTAGACATTGCGGTCCAAGAGACCCAGTACTTC
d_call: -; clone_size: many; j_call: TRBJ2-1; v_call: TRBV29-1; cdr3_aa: CSVVFADEQFF; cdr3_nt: TGCAGCGTTGTTTTTGCCGATGAGCAGTTCTTC
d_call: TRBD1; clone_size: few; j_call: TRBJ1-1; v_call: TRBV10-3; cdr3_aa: CAISRQGGTEAFF; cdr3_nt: TGTGCCATCAGCAGACAGGGGGGGACTGAAGCTTTCTTT
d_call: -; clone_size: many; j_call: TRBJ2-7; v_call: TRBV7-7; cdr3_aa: CASSPRTGPYEQYF; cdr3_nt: TGTGCTAGCAGCCCAAGGACGGGACCCTACGAGCAGTACTTC
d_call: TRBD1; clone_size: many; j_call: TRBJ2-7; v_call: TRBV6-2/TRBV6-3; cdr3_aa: CASSLGTGVFEQYF; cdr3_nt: TGTGCCAGCAGTCTCGGGACAGGGGTCTTCGAGCAGTACTTC
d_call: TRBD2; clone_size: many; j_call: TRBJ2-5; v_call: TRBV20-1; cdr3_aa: CSASQSSGAHQETQYF; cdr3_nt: TGCAGTGCTAGCCAAAGTAGCGGGGCCCACCAAGAGACCCAGTACTTC
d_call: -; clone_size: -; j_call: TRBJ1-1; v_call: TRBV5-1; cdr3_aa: CASSDDASRRNTEAFF; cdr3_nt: TGCGCCAGCAGCGACGACGCCAGCCGGCGGAACACTGAAGCTTTCTTT
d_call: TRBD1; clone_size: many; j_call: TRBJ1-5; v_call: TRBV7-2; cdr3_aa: CASSPDRDKYQPQHF; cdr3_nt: TGTGCCAGCAGCCCAGACAGGGACAAGTATCAGCCCCAGCATTTT
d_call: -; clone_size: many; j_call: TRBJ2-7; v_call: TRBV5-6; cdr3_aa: CASSLGDIYEQYF; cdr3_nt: TGTGCCAGCAGCTTGGGGGATATTTACGAGCAGTACTTC
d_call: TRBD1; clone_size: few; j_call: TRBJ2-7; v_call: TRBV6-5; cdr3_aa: CASRSLSGGAEQYF; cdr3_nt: TGTGCCAGCCGGAGTCTGTCAGGGGGCGCCGAGCAGTACTTC
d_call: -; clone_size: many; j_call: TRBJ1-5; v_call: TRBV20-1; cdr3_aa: CSSARGLNQPQHF; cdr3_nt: TGCAGTTCCGCTAGGGGGTTGAATCAGCCCCAGCATTTT
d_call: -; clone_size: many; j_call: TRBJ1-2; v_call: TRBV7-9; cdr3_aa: CASSLSGQGYGYTF; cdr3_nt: TGTGCCAGCAGCTTATCAGGGCAGGGCTATGGCTACACCTTC
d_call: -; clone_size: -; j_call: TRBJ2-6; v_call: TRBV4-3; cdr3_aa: CASSHGGLGANVRTF; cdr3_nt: TGCGCCAGCAGCCATGGGGGGCTCGGGGCCAACGTCCGGACTTTC
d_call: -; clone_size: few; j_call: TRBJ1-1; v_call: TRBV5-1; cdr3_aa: CASSSALGQNTEAFF; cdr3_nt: TGCGCCAGCAGCTCGGCCCTGGGACAGAACACTGAAGCTTTCTTT
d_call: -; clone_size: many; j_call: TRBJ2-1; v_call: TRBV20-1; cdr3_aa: CSAGARGYNEQFF; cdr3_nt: TGCAGTGCTGGGGCAAGGGGGTACAATGAGCAGTTCTTC
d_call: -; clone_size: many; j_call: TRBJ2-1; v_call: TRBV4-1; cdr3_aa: CASSLGGGRGTEKQFF; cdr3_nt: TGCGCCAGCAGCCTGGGGGGGGGCCGCGGCACAGAGAAGCAGTTCTTC